The next 10 T cell receptor beta chains were all read from a single sample in a study of blood T cells in healthy people across ages. A J-beta primer mix and a sample-barcoded 5' primer were used in a second PCR of roughly 6 to 12 cycles. TCRdb processed the 5' RACE reads anew with MiXCR; each CDR3 protein has one entry. The table has around 580,000 distinct CDR3 sequences, around half seen once. Sequencing was performed on blood. All receptors come from an elderly man in good health.

V is TRBV12-3 or TRBV12-4 and J is TRBJ1-6, with D unresolved. V was shortened by 8 bases and J by 8 bases, with 10 bases between the two germline ends. CDR3 size: 12 residues. DNA for the CDR3: TGTGCCAGCTCGGAGGGAGATTCACCCCTCCACTTT. Translated, it gives CASSEGDSPLHF.

The chain has TRBV10-3 and TRBJ2-1; TRBD1 is a possible D gene (5 bases). V gave up 5 bases and J gave up 2 bases, with 19 bases separating them. This CDR3 is 17 amino acids long. The germline CDR1 and CDR2 sequences are ENHRY and SYGVKD. The CDR3 sequence is CAISPILQGRPYNEQFF. CDR3 bases: TGTGCCATCAGTCCGATCCTTCAGGGTAGGCCCTACAATGAGCAGTTCTTC.

This rearrangement joins TRBV5-1 to TRBJ2-1; 14 positions match TRBD2. Trimming at V came to 4 bases and at J to 8 bases, leaving 5 bases not matched to a gene. Germline lookup yields CDR1 SGHRS and CDR2 YFSETQ. There are 15 residues in the CDR3. CDR3 residues: CASSIGTSGSDEQFF. The CDR3 DNA reads TGCGCCAGCAGCATAGGGACTAGCGGGAGCGATGAGCAGTTCTTC.

This clonotype has more than one count but fewer than ten. The rearrangement links TRBV12-3 or TRBV12-4 to TRBJ2-7; 7 bases match TRBD1. The trim removed 3 bases at V and 2 bases at J, leaving 4 bases unmatched. CDR3 length: 14 amino acids. DNA for the CDR3: TGTGCCAGCAGTTTCCAGGGGACAGCCTACGAGCAGTACTTC. Encoded protein: CASSFQGTAYEQYF.

This sequence joins TRBV7-2 and TRBJ1-1; D may be TRBD1 (5 bases). The ends were cut back, 8 bases at V and 1 base at J, with 11 bases in the middle. Germline lookup yields CDR1 SGHTA and CDR2 FQGNSA. The CDR3 consists of 13 residues. CDR3: CASGAGGNTEAFF. The DNA for the CDR3 is TGTGCCAGCGGGGCGGGTGGGAACACTGAAGCTTTCTTT. The full variable domain, rest sourced from reference TRBV7-2 and TRBJ1-1, is GAGVSQSPSNKVTEKGKDVELRCDPISGHTALYWYRQSLGQGLEFLIYFQGNSAPDKSGLPSDRFSAERTGGSVSTLTIQRTQQEDSAVYLCASGAGGNTEAFFGQGTRLTVV.

The chain carries TRBV6-6 and TRBJ2-7; 9 bases align to TRBD1. V trimming: 6 bases; J trimming: 10 bases; junction bases outside the gene matches: 13. This CDR3 is built from 14 residues. The V gene's germline CDR1 is MNHNY and CDR2 SVGAGI (reference sequence). The CDR3 DNA is TGTGCCAGCAGGCGGGACAGGGCGGGGGAGGCCCAGTACTTC. It translates to CASRRDRAGEAQYF.

In the case of this clonotype: The junction shows a germline mismatch at one end, possibly a read error. The V and J genes are TRBV12-3 or TRBV12-4 and TRBJ1-2; D gene ambiguous. The CDR3 has 13 amino acids. This chain's CDR3 is CASNPFLRGGCTF. The DNA of the CDR3 is TGTGCCAGCAACCCTTTCCTACGAGGAGGCTGCACCTTC.

This clonotype appeared a few times. The rearrangement joins TRBV6-5 to TRBJ2-5; 7 nucleotides match TRBD1. The germline V gene encodes CDR1 MNHEY and CDR2 SVGAGI. The CDR3 sequence is 14 residues long. J gave up 9 bases and V 6 bases, and 13 bases lay outside the gene matches. CDR3 amino acids: CASSARTGHRAQYF. The DNA of the CDR3 is TGTGCCAGCAGCGCACGGACAGGCCATAGGGCCCAGTACTTC.

Comments on this clonotype: Germline is not matched at one junction end, which may reflect a read error. The chain carries TRBV24-1 and TRBJ2-1; 8 nucleotides match TRBD2. Germline CDR1 and CDR2: KGHDR and SFDVKD. The CDR3 loop spans 15 amino acids. Written as DNA, the CDR3 is TGTACCACCAGTGACCCTGCCGGGACTAGTAATGAGCAGTTCTTC. As protein: CTTSDPAGTSNEQFF.

This clonotype turned up a few times. This sequence joins TRBV20-1 and TRBJ2-1; 8 bases align to TRBD2. CDR3 size: 14 residues. The V gene end was trimmed by 5 bases and the J gene end by 4 bases; junction bases not matched to a gene: 7. Germline CDR1 DFQATT, CDR2 SNEGSKA (reference sequence). The CDR3 protein is CSAPYSGVYNEQFF. The CDR3 DNA reads as TGCAGTGCTCCATATAGCGGGGTGTACAATGAGCAGTTCTTC.